These 9 T cell receptor beta chains came from one sample sequenced in a study of shared clonotypes between healthy human individuals. The data were produced by immunoSEQ multiplex PCR, yet TCRdb's version contains in-frame clones alone and is incomplete. Found here are 550,000 to 850,000 clones, around 77% of them singletons; the top ten hold approximately 1.8%. The sequenced sample was memory CD4+ T cells sorted from blood. Documented subset: CD45RA-negative fraction. The receptors were sampled from a woman aged 25 to 39 in good health.

This clone was picked up a small number of times. The gene calls are TRBV19 and TRBJ2-1; 7 nucleotides agree with TRBD2. Trimming removed 5 bases from V and 4 bases from J; junction bases left unmatched: 5. Germline assignment: CDR1 LNHDA and CDR2 SQIVND (reference sequence). This CDR3 is built from 14 residues. CDR3 nucleotides: TGTGCCAGTAGTGGCCTAGCGGCATACAATGAGCAGTTCTTC. Its translation: CASSGLAAYNEQFF.

This clone was detected only once. V and J are TRBV28 and TRBJ2-2; TRBD2 might be the D (5 bases). Trimming stripped 6 bases from V and 1 base from J, with 12 bases between. The CDR3 length is 15 residues. Germline V CDR1 and CDR2: MDHEN, SYDVKM. CDR3 region: CASSYLGLNTGELFF. CDR3 nucleotide sequence: TGTGCCAGCAGCTACCTAGGACTGAACACCGGGGAGCTGTTTTTT.

V is TRBV6-6 and J is TRBJ1-2; tentative D call: TRBD1 (5 bases). Trimming took off 0 bases at V and 4 bases at J, with 9 bases between the two ends. This CDR3 region has 14 residues. The germline CDR1 and CDR2 sequences are MNHNY and SVGAGI (reference sequence). The CDR3 DNA reads as TGTGCCAGCAGTTACTCGACAGACCTCTATGGCTACACCTTC. It specifies CASSYSTDLYGYTF.

Points on this clone: Other DNA sequences in the same sample also yield this CDR3. The chain links TRBV5-1 to TRBJ2-6, with 10 bases that match TRBD2. The CDR3 has 17 residues. CDR1 is SGHRS, CDR2 YFSETQ, per germline. Losses at the gene ends were 4 bases for V and 0 bases for J; bases not matched to a gene: 4. The CDR3: CASSELAGTSGANVLTF. The CDR3 DNA reads TGCGCCAGCAGCGAACTAGCGGGGACCTCTGGGGCCAACGTCCTGACTTTC. Full variable domain (missing parts from reference TRBV5-1 and TRBJ2-6): KAGVTQTPRYLIKTRGQQVTLSCSPISGHRSVSWYQQTPGQGLQFLFEYFSETQRNKGNFPGRFSGRQFSNSRSEMNVSTLELGDSALYLCASSELAGTSGANVLTFGAGSRLTVL.

This chain's CDR3 is CASSLLDSSYEQYF. The CDR3 bases are TGTGCCAGCTCACTTCTGGACAGCTCCTACGAGCAGTACTTC. The chain recombines TRBV18 with TRBJ2-7, with a tentative D call TRBD1 (6 bases). The germline V and J ends were trimmed by 4 bases and 0 bases, with 10 bases remaining between them. The CDR3 loop spans 14 amino acids. Per the germline V gene, CDR1 is KGHSH and CDR2 is LQKENI.

The chain's CDR3 is CASRTIRKGQQFF. For the CDR3, the DNA is TGTGCCAGCAGAACAATAAGGAAGGGTCAGCAGTTCTTC. The chain has TRBV21-1 and TRBJ2-1. TRBV21-1 is noted as a pseudogene. The CDR3 has 13 amino acids.

CDR3 DNA: TGTGCCAGCAGCTCCCGGGCCCGGGCCGGCTACACCTTC. Its protein is CASSSRARAGYTF. This chain uses TRBV5-6 with TRBJ1-2; D remains unclear. The CDR3 consists of 13 residues. Trimming left V 3 bases short and J 8 bases short, with 14 bases between. Germline V lookup: CDR1 SGHDT, CDR2 YYEEEE. The full variable domain, rest sourced from reference TRBV5-6 and TRBJ1-2, is DAGVTQSPTHLIKTRGQQVTLRCSPKSGHDTVSWYQQALGQGPQFIFQYYEEEERQRGNFPDRFSGHQFPNYSSELNVNALLLGDSALYLCASSSRARAGYTFGSGTRLTVV.

As regards this clone: This sample also contains other DNA sequences that code for the same CDR3. The chain uses TRBV5-1 and TRBJ2-1; D is unclear. Trimming shortened V by 0 bases and J by 1 base, and 8 bases separated the two germline ends. Per the germline V gene, CDR1 is SGHRS and CDR2 is YFSETQ. The CDR3 totals 15 residues. CDR3 sequence: CASSLASSSYNEQFF. The CDR3 nucleotides read TGCGCCAGCAGCTTGGCGTCGTCGTCCTACAATGAGCAGTTCTTC.

In regard to this clone: Other DNA sequences from this sample encode an identical CDR3 as well. J is TRBJ2-1 and V is TRBV7-3; TRBD1 matches at 8 bases. The V gene's germline CDR1 is SGHTA and CDR2 FQGTGA. CDR3 length: 13 residues. V gave up 4 bases and J gave up 7 bases; unmatched junction bases: 3. The CDR3 nucleotides read TGTGCCAGCAGCTCCGGACAGGGTAATGAGCAGTTCTTC. This encodes CASSSGQGNEQFF.